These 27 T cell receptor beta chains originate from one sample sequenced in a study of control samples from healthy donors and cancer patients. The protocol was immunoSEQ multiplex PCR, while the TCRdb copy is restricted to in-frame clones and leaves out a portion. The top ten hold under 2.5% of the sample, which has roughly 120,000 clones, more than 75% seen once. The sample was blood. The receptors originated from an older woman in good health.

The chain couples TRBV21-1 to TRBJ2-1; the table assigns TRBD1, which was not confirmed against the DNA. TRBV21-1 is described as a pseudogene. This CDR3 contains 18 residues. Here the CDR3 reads CASSKVALGHIPGNEQFF. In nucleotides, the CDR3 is TGTGCCAGCAGCAAAGTGGCTCTGGGACACATCCCGGGGAATGAGCAGTTCTTC.

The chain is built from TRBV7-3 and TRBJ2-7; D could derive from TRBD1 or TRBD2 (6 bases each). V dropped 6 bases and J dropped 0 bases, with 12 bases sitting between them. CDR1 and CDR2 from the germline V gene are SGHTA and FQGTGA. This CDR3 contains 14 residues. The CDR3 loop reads CASSPGGNSYEQYF. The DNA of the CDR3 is TGTGCCAGCAGTCCCGGGGGCAACTCCTACGAGCAGTACTTC.

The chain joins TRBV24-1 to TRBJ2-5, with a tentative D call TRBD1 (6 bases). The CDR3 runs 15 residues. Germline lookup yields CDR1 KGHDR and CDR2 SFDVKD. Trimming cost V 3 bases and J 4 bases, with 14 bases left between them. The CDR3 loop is CATSDPQGSGETQYF. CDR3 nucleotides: TGTGCCACCAGTGATCCGCAGGGGAGCGGAGAGACCCAGTACTTC.

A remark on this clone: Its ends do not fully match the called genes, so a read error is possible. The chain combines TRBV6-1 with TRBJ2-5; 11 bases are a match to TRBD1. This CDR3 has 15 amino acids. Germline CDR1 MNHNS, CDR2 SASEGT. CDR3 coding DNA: TGTGCCAGCACTGAAGGACAGGGGGCCTACGAGACCCAGTACTTC. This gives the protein CASTEGQGAYETQYF.

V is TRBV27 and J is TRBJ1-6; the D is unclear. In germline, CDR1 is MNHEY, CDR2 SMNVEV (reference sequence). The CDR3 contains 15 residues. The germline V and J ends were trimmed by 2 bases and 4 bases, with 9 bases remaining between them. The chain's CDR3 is CASSLRSDYNSPLHF. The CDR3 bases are TGTGCCAGCAGTTTACGGTCAGATTATAATTCACCCCTCCACTTT.

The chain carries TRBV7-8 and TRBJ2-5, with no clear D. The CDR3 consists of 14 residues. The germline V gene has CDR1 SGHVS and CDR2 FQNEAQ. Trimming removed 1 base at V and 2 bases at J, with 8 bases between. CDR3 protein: CASSLVFRQETQYF. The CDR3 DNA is TGTGCCAGCAGCTTAGTGTTCAGACAAGAGACCCAGTACTTC.

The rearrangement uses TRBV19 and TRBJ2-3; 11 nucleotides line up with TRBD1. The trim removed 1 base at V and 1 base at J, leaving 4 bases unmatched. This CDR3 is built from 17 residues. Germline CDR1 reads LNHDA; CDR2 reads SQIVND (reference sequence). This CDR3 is CASSIAAGQGGTDTQYF. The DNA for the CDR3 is TGTGCCAGTAGTATAGCCGCGGGACAGGGGGGCACAGATACGCAGTATTTT.

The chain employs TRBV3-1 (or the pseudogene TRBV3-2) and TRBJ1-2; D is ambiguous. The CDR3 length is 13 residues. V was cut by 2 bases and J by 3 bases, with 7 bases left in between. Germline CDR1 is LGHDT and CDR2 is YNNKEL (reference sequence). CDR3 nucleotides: TGTGCCAGCAGCCAAAGCACAGACTATGGCTACACCTTC. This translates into CASSQSTDYGYTF.

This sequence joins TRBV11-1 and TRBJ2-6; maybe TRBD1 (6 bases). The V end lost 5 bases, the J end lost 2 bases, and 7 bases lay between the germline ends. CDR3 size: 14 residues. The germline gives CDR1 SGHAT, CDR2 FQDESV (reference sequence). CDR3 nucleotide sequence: TGTGCCAGCAGCCACAGGGCTGGGGCCAACGTCCTGACTTTC. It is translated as CASSHRAGANVLTF.

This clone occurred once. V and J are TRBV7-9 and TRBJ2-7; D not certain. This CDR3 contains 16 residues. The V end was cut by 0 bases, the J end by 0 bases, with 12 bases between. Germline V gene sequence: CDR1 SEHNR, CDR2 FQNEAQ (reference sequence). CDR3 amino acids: CASSLARGPGSYEQYF. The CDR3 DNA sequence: TGTGCCAGCAGCTTAGCGCGTGGGCCGGGCTCCTACGAGCAGTACTTC. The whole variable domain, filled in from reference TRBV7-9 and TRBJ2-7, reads DTGVSQNPRHKITKRGQNVTFRCDPISEHNRLYWYRQTLGQGPEFLTYFQNEAQLEKSRLLSDRFSAERPKGSFSTLEIQRTEQGDSAMYLCASSLARGPGSYEQYFGPGTRLTVT.

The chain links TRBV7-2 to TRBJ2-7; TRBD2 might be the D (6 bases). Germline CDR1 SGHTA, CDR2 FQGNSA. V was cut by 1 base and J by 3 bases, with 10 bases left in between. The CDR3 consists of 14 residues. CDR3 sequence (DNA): TGTGCCAGCAGCTTAGTCGGGGGAGACTACGAGCAGTACTTC. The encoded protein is CASSLVGGDYEQYF.

CDR3 in DNA: TGTGCCATCAGTGGGAAACAGGGTTCTCAAGAGACCCAGTACTTC. Protein: CAISGKQGSQETQYF. This rearrangement joins TRBV10-3 to TRBJ2-5; D is perhaps TRBD1 (6 bases). V dropped 4 bases and J dropped 2 bases, with 14 bases sitting between them. The CDR3 sequence is 15 residues long. CDR1 and CDR2 (germline): ENHRY, SYGVKD.

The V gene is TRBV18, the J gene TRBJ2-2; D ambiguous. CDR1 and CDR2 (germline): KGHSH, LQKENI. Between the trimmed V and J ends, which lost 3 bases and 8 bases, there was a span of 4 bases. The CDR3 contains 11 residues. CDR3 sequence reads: CASSPPGELFF. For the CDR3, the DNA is TGTGCCAGCTCACCCCCAGGGGAGCTGTTTTTT. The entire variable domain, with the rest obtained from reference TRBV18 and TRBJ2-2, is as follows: NAGVMQNPRHLVRRRGQEARLRCSPMKGHSHVYWYRQLPEEGLKFMVYLQKENIIDESGMPKERFSAEFPKEGPSILRIQQVVRGDSAAYFCASSPPGELFFGEGSRLTVL.

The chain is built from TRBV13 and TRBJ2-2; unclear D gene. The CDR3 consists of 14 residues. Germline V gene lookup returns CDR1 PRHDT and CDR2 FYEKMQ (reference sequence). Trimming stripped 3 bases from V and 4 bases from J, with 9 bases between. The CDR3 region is CASSFRPGTGELFF. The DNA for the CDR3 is TGTGCCAGCAGCTTTCGTCCAGGCACCGGGGAGCTGTTTTTT.

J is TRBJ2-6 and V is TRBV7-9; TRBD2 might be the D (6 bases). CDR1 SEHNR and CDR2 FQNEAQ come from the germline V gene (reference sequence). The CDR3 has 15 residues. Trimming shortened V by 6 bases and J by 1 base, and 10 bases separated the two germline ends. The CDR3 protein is CASSYAGSGANVLTF. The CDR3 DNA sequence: TGTGCCAGCAGTTACGCGGGGTCTGGGGCCAACGTCCTGACTTTC.

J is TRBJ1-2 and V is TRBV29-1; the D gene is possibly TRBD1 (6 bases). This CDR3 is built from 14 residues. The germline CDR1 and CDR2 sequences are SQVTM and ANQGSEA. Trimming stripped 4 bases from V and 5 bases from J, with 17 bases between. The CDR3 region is CSVGGGGPSYGYTF. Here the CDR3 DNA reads TGCAGCGTTGGCGGGGGGGGGCCATCTTATGGCTACACCTTC.

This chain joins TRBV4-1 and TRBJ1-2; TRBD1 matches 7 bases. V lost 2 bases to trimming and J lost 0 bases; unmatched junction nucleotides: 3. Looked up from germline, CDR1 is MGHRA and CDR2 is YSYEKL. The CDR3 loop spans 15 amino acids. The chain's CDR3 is CASSQTGEANYGYTF. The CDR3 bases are TGCGCCAGCAGCCAAACAGGGGAAGCTAACTATGGCTACACCTTC.

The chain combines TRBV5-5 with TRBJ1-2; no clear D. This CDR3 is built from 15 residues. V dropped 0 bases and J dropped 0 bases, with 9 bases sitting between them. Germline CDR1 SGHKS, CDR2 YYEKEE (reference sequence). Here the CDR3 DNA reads TGTGCCAGCAGCTTGGCTGCCGGATCTAACTATGGCTACACCTTC. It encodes CASSLAAGSNYGYTF.

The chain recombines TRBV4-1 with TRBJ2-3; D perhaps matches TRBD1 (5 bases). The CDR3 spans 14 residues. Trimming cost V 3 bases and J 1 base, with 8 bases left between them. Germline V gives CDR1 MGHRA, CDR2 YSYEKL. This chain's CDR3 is CASSQTVRTDTQYF. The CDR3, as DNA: TGCGCCAGCAGCCAGACAGTTCGCACAGATACGCAGTATTTT.

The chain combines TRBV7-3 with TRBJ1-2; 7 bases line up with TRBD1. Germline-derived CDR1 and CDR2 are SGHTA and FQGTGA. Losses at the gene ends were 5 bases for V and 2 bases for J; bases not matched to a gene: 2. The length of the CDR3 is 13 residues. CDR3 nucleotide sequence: TGTGCCAGCAGCAGGGGGCCGAACTATGGCTACACCTTC. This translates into CASSRGPNYGYTF.

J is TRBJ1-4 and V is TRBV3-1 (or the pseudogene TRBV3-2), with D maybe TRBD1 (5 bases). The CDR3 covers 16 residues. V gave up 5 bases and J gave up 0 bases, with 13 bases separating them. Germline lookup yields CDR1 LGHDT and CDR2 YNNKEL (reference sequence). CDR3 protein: CASSYGTGATNEKLFF. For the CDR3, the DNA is TGTGCCAGCAGCTATGGGACGGGAGCAACTAATGAAAAACTGTTTTTT.

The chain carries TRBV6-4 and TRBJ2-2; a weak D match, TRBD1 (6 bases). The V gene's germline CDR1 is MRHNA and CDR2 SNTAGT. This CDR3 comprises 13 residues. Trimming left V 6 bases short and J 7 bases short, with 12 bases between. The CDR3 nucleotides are TGTGCCAGCAGCACAGGGACGAACGGGGAGCTGTTTTTT. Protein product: CASSTGTNGELFF.

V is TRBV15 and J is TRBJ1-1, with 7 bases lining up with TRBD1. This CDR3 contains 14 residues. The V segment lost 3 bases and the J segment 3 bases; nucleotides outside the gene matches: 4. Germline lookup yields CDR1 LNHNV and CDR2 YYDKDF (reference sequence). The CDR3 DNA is TGTGCCACCAGCAGGGGCAGGGGGTACACTGAAGCTTTCTTT. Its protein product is CATSRGRGYTEAFF.

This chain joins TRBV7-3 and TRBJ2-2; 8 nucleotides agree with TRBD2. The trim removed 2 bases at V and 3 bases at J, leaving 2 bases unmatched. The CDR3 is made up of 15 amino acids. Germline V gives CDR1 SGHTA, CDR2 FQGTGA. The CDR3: CASSLGGGYTGELFF. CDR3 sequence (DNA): TGTGCCAGCAGCTTAGGCGGGGGGTACACCGGGGAGCTGTTTTTT. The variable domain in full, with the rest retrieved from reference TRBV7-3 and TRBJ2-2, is GAGVSQTPSNKVTEKGKYVELRCDPISGHTALYWYRQSLGQGPEFLIYFQGTGAADDSGLPNDRFFAVRPEGSVSTLKIQRTERGDSAVYLCASSLGGGYTGELFFGEGSRLTVL.

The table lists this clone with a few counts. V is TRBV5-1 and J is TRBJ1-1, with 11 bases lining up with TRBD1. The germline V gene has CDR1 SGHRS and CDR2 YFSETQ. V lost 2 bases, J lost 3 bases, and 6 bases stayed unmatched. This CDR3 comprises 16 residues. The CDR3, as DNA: TGCGCCAGCAGCTTACGGACAGGGGGCGCCGACACTGAAGCTTTCTTT. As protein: CASSLRTGGADTEAFF.

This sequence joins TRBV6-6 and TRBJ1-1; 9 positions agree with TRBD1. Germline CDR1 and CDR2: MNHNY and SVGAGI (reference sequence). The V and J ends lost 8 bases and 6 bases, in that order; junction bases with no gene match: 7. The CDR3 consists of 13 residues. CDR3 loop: CASWGQGGPEAFF. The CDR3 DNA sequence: TGTGCCAGCTGGGGACAGGGAGGGCCTGAAGCTTTCTTT.

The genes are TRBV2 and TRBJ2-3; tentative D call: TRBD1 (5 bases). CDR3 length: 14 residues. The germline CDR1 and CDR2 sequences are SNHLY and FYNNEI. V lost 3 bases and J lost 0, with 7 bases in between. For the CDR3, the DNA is TGTGCCAGCAGTGAGACAGACAGCACAGATACGCAGTATTTT. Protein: CASSETDSTDTQYF.